This T cell receptor beta chain derives from a study of CD8 T cells in ankylosing spondylitis. Overall study findings and caveats: The study identified a TCR beta motif of several highly homologous variants that appeared characteristic of ankylosing spondylitis blood.

TCRdb used MiXCR to reprocess the 5' RACE reads, holding one entry per CDR3 protein. Here the sample spans roughly 440,000 distinct CDR3 sequences, 17% being singletons. Trimming shortened V by 2 bases and J by 3 bases, and 11 bases separated the two germline ends. The CDR3 runs to 15 residues. The germline CDR1 and CDR2 sequences are SEHNR and FQNEAQ (reference sequence). About this clonotype itself: Its cognate antigen is unknown.

The clonotype comes from a male donor with ankylosing spondylitis. This rearrangement joins TRBV7-9 to TRBJ1-3; tentatively, D is TRBD1 (6 bases). The sequencing sample was made of blood, either unsorted or a sorted T cell fraction (not recorded which). The CDR3 spells CASSLSGGLGNTIYF. For the CDR3, the DNA is TGTGCCAGCAGCTTATCCGGGGGGCTTGGAAACACCATATATTTT.